The source of this TCR beta chain is a study of cytomegalovirus exposure and HLA in healthy donors. Across the whole study: An earlier analysis identified approximately 110 million unique TCR beta sequences in 150 million to 200 million T cells. Unique TCRs from HLA-typed donors, 80 million to 100 million of them, were held in an early data release.

CDR3 length equals 15 residues. Trimming stripped 3 bases from V and 12 bases from J, with 21 bases between. Germline-derived CDR1 and CDR2 are MGHRA and YSYEKL. Vbeta (60) and Jbeta (13) primers were used in the PCR. Some clones are missing from TCRdb's copy, which holds only in-frame ones; the method was immunoSEQ multiplex PCR. The repertoire holds 170,000 or so clones, about 80% seen once, with approximately 0.7% in the top ten. Material for sequencing was PBMCs. The receptor's source is a woman in her thirties or forties in good health and CMV-seronegative. The chain employs TRBV4-1 and TRBJ2-1; tentatively, D is TRBD2 (6 bases). DNA for the CDR3: TGCGCCAGCAGCCACCCTTCCGGGACTCGGGGCGGGCAGTTCTTC. It translates to CASSHPSGTRGGQFF.